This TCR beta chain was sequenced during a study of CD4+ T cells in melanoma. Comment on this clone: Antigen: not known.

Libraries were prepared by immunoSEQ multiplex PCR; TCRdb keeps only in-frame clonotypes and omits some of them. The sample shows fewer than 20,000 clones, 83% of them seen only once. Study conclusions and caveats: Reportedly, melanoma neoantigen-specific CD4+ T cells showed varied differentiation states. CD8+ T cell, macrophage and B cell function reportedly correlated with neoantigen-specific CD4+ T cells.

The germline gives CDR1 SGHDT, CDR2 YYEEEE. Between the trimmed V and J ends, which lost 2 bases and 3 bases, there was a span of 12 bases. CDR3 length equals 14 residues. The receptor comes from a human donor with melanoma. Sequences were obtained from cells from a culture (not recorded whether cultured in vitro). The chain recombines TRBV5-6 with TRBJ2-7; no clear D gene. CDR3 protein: CASSLGWGFYEQYF. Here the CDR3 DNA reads TGTGCCAGCAGCTTAGGCTGGGGTTTCTACGAGCAGTACTTC.